Here is one T cell receptor (beta chain) with its context. This entry belongs to a study of OX40 agonist ivuxolimab in advanced cancers. Only in-frame clones appear in the TCRdb table, and some are missing; sequencing was by immunoSEQ multiplex PCR. The profile shows under 150,000 clones, roughly nine tenths of them singletons. CDR3 length equals 13 residues. Germline V CDR1 and CDR2: SGHNT, YYREEE (reference sequence). V dropped 2 bases and J dropped 4 bases, with 9 bases sitting between them. This sample comprised CD4+ or CD8+ T cells sorted from blood, obtained in a trial of the OX40 agonist ivuxolimab. This clonotype was sampled from an adult with an advanced solid tumor such as melanoma, head and neck, liver or kidney cancer. V is TRBV5-4 and J is TRBJ2-5; D is ambiguous. CDR3 nucleotides: TGTGCCAGCAGCTTAATTGCGACAGAGACCCAGTACTTC. Translated: CASSLIATETQYF.